A single sample gave rise to the 21 T cell receptor beta chains below, sequenced in a study of cytomegalovirus exposure and HLA in healthy donors. The PCR contained 60 Vbeta and 13 Jbeta primers. This table comes from immunoSEQ multiplex PCR, and its TCRdb copy is limited to in-frame clones, with some not included. The repertoire holds about 100,000 clones, approximately 75% seen once, with 13% to 15% in the top ten. Sequences were obtained from PBMCs. These TCRs come from a woman between 65 and 79 years old in good health and CMV-seropositive.

The chain carries TRBV5-5 and TRBJ2-7; 7 bases map to TRBD1. Germline CDR1 reads SGHKS; CDR2 reads YYEKEE (reference sequence). Trimming removed 4 bases from V and 3 bases from J; junction bases left unmatched: 7. CDR3 length: 14 amino acids. The CDR3 DNA is TGTGCCAGCAGCAGTACAGGGGTAGTCTACGAGCAGTACTTC. Translation: CASSSTGVVYEQYF.

In regard to this clone: This CDR3 is also generated by other DNA sequences in the sample. V and J are TRBV5-1 and TRBJ2-7; 9 bases map to TRBD2. Trimming cost V 1 base and J 1 base; bases outside gene matches: 3. CDR3 length: 15 amino acids. CDR1 is SGHRS, CDR2 YFSETQ, per germline. The CDR3 nucleotides read TGCGCCAGCAGCTTGCTTAGCGGGAGTTCCTACGAGCAGTACTTC. This encodes CASSLLSGSSYEQYF.

The chain is built from TRBV5-4 and TRBJ2-3; D is undetermined. V was pared by 1 base and J by 3 bases, with 6 bases between. CDR3 length: 13 residues. CDR1 SGHNT and CDR2 YYREEE come from the germline V gene (reference sequence). The CDR3 is CASSLLQTDTQYF. In DNA form, the CDR3 reads TGTGCCAGCAGCTTGCTACAGACAGATACGCAGTATTTT.

This clone was seen only once. The gene calls are TRBV27 and TRBJ1-2; 7 positions match TRBD1. This CDR3 is 16 amino acids long. Germline CDR1 reads MNHEY; CDR2 reads SMNVEV (reference sequence). After removal of 5 bases from V and 0 bases from J, the junction contained 9 bases not matched to a gene. CDR3 protein: CASSSYRGEANYGYTF. The DNA for the CDR3 is TGTGCCAGCAGTAGCTACAGGGGAGAGGCTAACTATGGCTACACCTTC.

The chain has TRBV7-3 and TRBJ1-5; the D is unclear. Germline V gives CDR1 SGHTA, CDR2 FQGTGA. CDR3 length: 13 residues. With 1 base removed from V and 5 bases from J, the gap between germline ends came to 6 bases. This chain's CDR3 is CASSLKPDQPQHF. The CDR3 region has the DNA TGTGCCAGCAGCTTAAAGCCGGATCAGCCCCAGCATTTT.

The rearrangement links TRBV5-6 to TRBJ2-7; TRBD1 is a possible D gene (6 bases). Trimming cost V 2 bases and J 1 base, with 13 bases left between them. Germline V CDR1 and CDR2: SGHDT, YYEEEE. The CDR3 length is 15 residues. The CDR3 coding sequence is TGTGCCAGCAGCTTTGGCAGGGGATTTTCCTACGAGCAGTACTTC. Translation: CASSFGRGFSYEQYF. The complete variable domain, with remaining parts taken from reference TRBV5-6 and TRBJ2-7, reads DAGVTQSPTHLIKTRGQQVTLRCSPKSGHDTVSWYQQALGQGPQFIFQYYEEEERQRGNFPDRFSGHQFPNYSSELNVNALLLGDSALYLCASSFGRGFSYEQYFGPGTRLTVT.

J is TRBJ1-2 and V is TRBV15, with D maybe TRBD1 (6 bases). The CDR3 runs to 14 residues. Germline V CDR1 and CDR2: LNHNV, YYDKDF (reference sequence). The V gene lost 0 bases and the J gene lost 7 bases, with 12 bases spanning the gap. This CDR3 reads CATSRDQQGRGYTF. The CDR3 region has the DNA TGTGCCACCAGCAGAGATCAACAGGGTCGTGGCTACACCTTC.

The gene calls are TRBV4-1 and TRBJ2-1; the match to TRBD2 covers 13 bases. This CDR3 comprises 18 residues. V lost 0 bases and J lost 3; bases outside the gene matches: 5. The V gene's germline CDR1 is MGHRA and CDR2 YSYEKL. Here the CDR3 reads CASSQDQGLAGFYNEQFF. The CDR3 nucleotides are TGCGCCAGCAGCCAAGATCAGGGACTAGCGGGGTTCTACAATGAGCAGTTCTTC.

A few counts support this clone. V gene TRBV6-6 combines with J gene TRBJ2-2, with D maybe TRBD2 (6 bases). Germline CDR1 reads MNHNY; CDR2 reads SVGAGI (reference sequence). V lost 6 bases, J lost 7 bases, and 18 bases lay in between. The CDR3 is 15 amino acids. CDR3 sequence: CASSPETGAIGELFF. CDR3 nucleotides: TGTGCCAGCAGCCCCGAGACGGGAGCGATCGGGGAGCTGTTTTTT.

There are a few counts of this clone. The chain combines TRBV9 with TRBJ2-7; 7 bases match TRBD2. The J segment lost 5 bases and the V segment lost 4 bases, leaving 12 bases of the junction unmatched. Germline CDR1 SGDLS, CDR2 YYNGEE. The CDR3 extends over 15 amino acids. The CDR3 is CASSPTGGRRNEQYF. The DNA for the CDR3 is TGTGCCAGCAGCCCTACGGGCGGGAGAAGAAACGAGCAGTACTTC.

This chain uses TRBV7-9 with TRBJ1-2; 7 positions match TRBD1. This CDR3 spans 12 amino acids. The germline V gene has CDR1 SEHNR and CDR2 FQNEAQ (reference sequence). The trim removed 5 bases at V and 5 bases at J, leaving 2 bases unmatched. CDR3 DNA sequence: TGTGCCAGCAGCCCGACAGGGTATGGCTACACCTTC. Its translation is CASSPTGYGYTF.

The chain recombines TRBV7-9 with TRBJ1-4; tentatively, D is TRBD1 (6 bases). The CDR3 extends over 16 amino acids. Germline V CDR1 and CDR2: SEHNR, FQNEAQ (reference sequence). Trimming took off 5 bases at V and 4 bases at J, with 17 bases between the two ends. The CDR3 DNA reads as TGTGCCAGCAGCCATCGGCTTACACAGGGTAATGAAAAACTGTTTTTT. Protein sequence: CASSHRLTQGNEKLFF.

The V gene is TRBV5-6, the J gene TRBJ2-5, with D maybe TRBD2 (5 bases). Trimming stripped 2 bases from V and 7 bases from J, with 9 bases between. From germline, CDR1 is SGHDT and CDR2 YYEEEE. The CDR3 loop spans 12 amino acids. The CDR3 spells CASSFPLGTQYF. CDR3 in DNA: TGTGCCAGCAGCTTCCCACTAGGGACCCAGTACTTC.

In regard to this clone: Compared with germline, one end of the junction differs, possibly owing to a read error. The chain couples TRBV7-7 to TRBJ2-1; TRBD1 might be the D (5 bases). CDR1 is SSHAT and CDR2 is FNYEAQ in the germline V gene (reference sequence). The CDR3 length is 13 residues. The CDR3 here is CASSLGQVYEQFF. Written as DNA, the CDR3 is TGTGCTAGCAGCTTGGGGCAGGTATATGAGCAGTTCTTC.

J is TRBJ2-7 and V is TRBV9; D may be TRBD2 (5 bases). CDR3 length equals 15 residues. Looked up from germline, CDR1 is SGDLS and CDR2 is YYNGEE. Trimming removed 3 bases from V and 1 base from J, with 14 bases in between. The CDR3 DNA reads as TGTGCCAGCAGCGCAATGAGCGGCCCTTCCTACGAGCAGTACTTC. This encodes CASSAMSGPSYEQYF.

The V gene is TRBV7-2, the J gene TRBJ2-3; D might be TRBD2 (6 bases). CDR3 length: 14 amino acids. V was cut by 5 bases and J by 6 bases, with 15 bases left in between. CDR1 is SGHTA, CDR2 FQGNSA, per germline. CDR3 DNA sequence: TGTGCCAGCAGCGCAGATGCGGGGTCCGATACGCAGTATTTT. Residues: CASSADAGSDTQYF.

The rearrangement joins TRBV4-3 to TRBJ2-3; D is perhaps TRBD2 (7 bases). From germline, CDR1 is LGHNA and CDR2 YSLEER. This CDR3 region has 15 residues. Trimming removed 0 bases from V and 8 bases from J, with 15 bases in between. CDR3 nucleotides: TGCGCCAGCAGCCAAGATCGGGGGGCCCTCACTACGCAGTATTTT. Translating it yields CASSQDRGALTTQYF.

The J gene is TRBJ1-2, the V gene TRBV23-1; tentatively, D is TRBD1 (5 bases). TRBV23-1 is known as an ORF, though its function is uncertain. The ends were cut back, 2 bases at V and 3 bases at J, with 19 bases in the middle. The CDR3 is made up of 17 amino acids. The CDR3 region is CASSQRPLTGTHYGYTF. Written as DNA, the CDR3 is TGCGCCAGCAGTCAAAGACCATTAACAGGTACGCACTATGGCTACACCTTC.

This chain uses TRBV2 with TRBJ2-7; 10 positions agree with TRBD1. The CDR3 is 14 amino acids. V shed 5 bases, J shed 5 bases, and the junction held 6 bases outside the gene matches. CDR1 SNHLY and CDR2 FYNNEI come from the germline V gene. The CDR3 DNA is TGTGCCAGCAGTAAGGGACAGGGGATAGACGAGCAGTACTTC. Translating it yields CASSKGQGIDEQYF.

The chain couples TRBV5-1 to TRBJ2-1; TRBD2 might be the D (6 bases). The ends were cut back, 0 bases at V and 4 bases at J, with 14 bases in the middle. The germline V gene has CDR1 SGHRS and CDR2 YFSETQ. The CDR3 contains 16 residues. The CDR3 loop is CASSLGHGGMYNEQFF. The CDR3 DNA follows: TGCGCCAGCAGCTTGGGGCATGGGGGGATGTACAATGAGCAGTTCTTC.

The chain's CDR3 is CASSVPGTSNIDEQFF. The DNA for the CDR3 is TGTGCCAGCAGCGTCCCCGGGACTTCCAACATCGATGAGCAGTTCTTC. V usage is TRBV5-4 and J usage is TRBJ2-1; D may be TRBD2 (6 bases). CDR1 is SGHNT, CDR2 YYREEE, per germline (reference sequence). This CDR3 has 16 amino acids. Trimming removed 4 bases from V and 8 bases from J, with 22 bases in between.